A single sample is the source of the 9 T cell receptor beta chains below, sequenced in a study of blood T cell repertoires in COVID-19 (dated by TCRdb to 2018 to 2021). The library was produced with the immunoSEQ multiplex PCR assay. This immuneACCESS table, as held by TCRdb, lists in-frame sequences with V and J called but not all clones. Of the missing ones, under half trace to an unresolved V gene in checked studies; the others have no known cause. The sample table contains 110,000 to 150,000 clones; only one count was recorded for approximately 90% of them. Together, the top ten hold roughly 2.9% of the sample. The specimen was peripheral blood. Source of these receptors: a man aged 55 to 70 with active or convalescent COVID-19.

CDR3 sequence: CASSGGAGHQETQYF. The CDR3 nucleotides are TGTGCCAGCAGCGGGGGGGCGGGACACCAAGAGACCCAGTACTTC. The V gene is TRBV7-2, the J gene TRBJ2-5, with D perhaps TRBD2 (7 bases). The CDR3 spans 15 residues. The ends were cut back, 5 bases at V and 0 bases at J, with 13 bases in the middle. The germline V gene encodes CDR1 SGHTA and CDR2 FQGNSA.

The chain joins TRBV7-2 to TRBJ1-5; TRBD1 matches at 9 bases. Germline V CDR1 and CDR2: SGHTA, FQGNSA. This CDR3 region has 14 residues. The J segment lost 7 bases and the V segment lost 6 bases, leaving 7 bases of the junction unmatched. The CDR3 DNA is TGTGCCAGCAGTCCAGGGACAGGGAGACAGCCCCAGCATTTT. Translating it yields CASSPGTGRQPQHF.

V usage is TRBV5-4 and J usage is TRBJ2-7; TRBD1 matches 11 bases. This CDR3 has 15 residues. Germline loops: CDR1 SGHNT, CDR2 YYREEE (reference sequence). Trimming removed 4 bases from V and 4 bases from J; junction bases left unmatched: 7. The CDR3 sequence: CASSPSGTGGYEQYF. The CDR3 region has the DNA TGTGCCAGCAGCCCCTCCGGGACAGGGGGGTACGAGCAGTACTTC. Looking up the rest from reference TRBV5-4 and TRBJ2-7 gives the full variable domain: ETGVTQSPTHLIKTRGQQVTLRCSSQSGHNTVSWYQQALGQGPQFIFQYYREEENGRGNFPPRFSGLQFPNYSSELNVNALELDDSALYLCASSPSGTGGYEQYFGPGTRLTVT.

V usage is TRBV5-1 and J usage is TRBJ1-3; D may be TRBD1 (6 bases). Looked up from germline, CDR1 is SGHRS and CDR2 is YFSETQ. The CDR3 extends over 15 amino acids. V was pared by 6 bases and J by 4 bases, with 17 bases between. The CDR3 DNA sequence: TGCGCCAGCACCCCTGGGGGGGGCCAGGGAAACACCATATATTTT. Protein sequence: CASTPGGGQGNTIYF.

The chain employs TRBV3-1 (or the pseudogene TRBV3-2) and TRBJ1-6; D unclear. The germline V gene encodes CDR1 LGHDT and CDR2 YNNKEL (reference sequence). Trimming stripped 4 bases from V and 7 bases from J, with 17 bases between. The CDR3 totals 16 residues. CDR3 in amino acids: CASSRGMRRLNSPLHF. The DNA for the CDR3 is TGTGCCAGCAGCCGGGGAATGAGACGACTAAATTCACCCCTCCACTTT.

The J gene is TRBJ1-1, the V gene TRBV28, with a weak D call TRBD1 (5 bases). V was shortened by 4 bases and J by 6 bases, with 9 bases between the two germline ends. Germline V gene lookup returns CDR1 MDHEN and CDR2 SYDVKM. The CDR3 contains 12 residues. CDR3 sequence: CASSSGGSEAFF. The CDR3 coding sequence is TGTGCCAGCAGTTCGGGGGGGTCTGAAGCTTTCTTT.

The chain carries TRBV3-1 (or the pseudogene TRBV3-2) and TRBJ1-1; 7 bases line up with TRBD1. V trimming: 1 base; J trimming: 0 bases; junction bases outside the gene matches: 8. Germline V gene data show CDR1 as LGHDT and CDR2 as YNNKEL (reference sequence). There are 17 residues in the CDR3. The CDR3 region has the DNA TGTGCCAGCAGCCAAGGGGGCCAGGGGGTAATGAACACTGAAGCTTTCTTT. This gives the protein CASSQGGQGVMNTEAFF.

The chain is built from TRBV4-3 and TRBJ1-2; 9 nucleotides agree with TRBD1. After removal of 3 bases from V and 3 bases from J, the junction contained 5 bases not matched to a gene. Germline assignment: CDR1 LGHNA and CDR2 YSLEER. This CDR3 is built from 15 residues. CDR3 DNA sequence: TGCGCCAGCAGCCAGAACAGGGGGCCGGACTATGGCTACACCTTC. It specifies CASSQNRGPDYGYTF.

This CDR3 is CASQPGVGYQPQHF. As DNA, the CDR3 is TGTGCCAGCCAGCCGGGGGTTGGGTATCAGCCCCAGCATTTT. The chain recombines TRBV6-5 with TRBJ1-5, with D perhaps matching TRBD1 (5 bases). V lost 8 bases and J lost 5, with 16 bases in between. Germline V lookup: CDR1 MNHEY, CDR2 SVGAGI. The CDR3 is made up of 14 amino acids.